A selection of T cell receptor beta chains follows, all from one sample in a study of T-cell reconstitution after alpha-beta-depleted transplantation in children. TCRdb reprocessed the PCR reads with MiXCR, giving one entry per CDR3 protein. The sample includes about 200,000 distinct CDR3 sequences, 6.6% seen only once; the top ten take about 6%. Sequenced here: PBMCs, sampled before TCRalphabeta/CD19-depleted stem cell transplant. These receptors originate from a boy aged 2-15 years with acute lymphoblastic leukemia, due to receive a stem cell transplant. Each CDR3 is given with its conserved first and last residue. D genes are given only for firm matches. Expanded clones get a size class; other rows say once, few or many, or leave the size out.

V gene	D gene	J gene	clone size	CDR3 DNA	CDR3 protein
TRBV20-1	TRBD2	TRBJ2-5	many	TGCAGTGCTAGAGATGGGGGGGTGTCTGAGACCCAGTACTTC	CSARDGGVSETQYF
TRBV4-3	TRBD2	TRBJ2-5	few	TGCGCCAGCAGCCAAGGACTAGCGGGCCACCAAGAGACCCAGTACTTC	CASSQGLAGHQETQYF
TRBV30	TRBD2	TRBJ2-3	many	TGTGCCTGGAGTATCGCGGGGGCAGATACGCAGTATTTT	CAWSIAGADTQYF
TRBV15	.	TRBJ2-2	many	TGTGCCACCAGCAGATTACTGGACGGGGAGCTGTTTTTT	CATSRLLDGELFF
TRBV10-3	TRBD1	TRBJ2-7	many	TGTGCCATCAGTGGGAATACAGGGGTGGACGAGCAGTACTTC	CAISGNTGVDEQYF
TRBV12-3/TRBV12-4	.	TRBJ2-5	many	TGTGCCAGCGGGGCACAGGGTGGAGAGACCCAGTACTTC	CASGAQGGETQYF
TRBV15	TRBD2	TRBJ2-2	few	TGTGCCACCAGCAACCCAATATGGGGGGGGAACACCGGGGAGCTGTTTTTT	CATSNPIWGGNTGELFF
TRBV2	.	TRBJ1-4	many	TGTGCCAGCAGTGAAGAGGGGGTCCTGTTTTTT	CASSEEGVLFF
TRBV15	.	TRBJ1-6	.	TGTGCCACCAGCTCCCGGACTAACTATAATTCACCCCTCCACTTT	CATSSRTNYNSPLHF
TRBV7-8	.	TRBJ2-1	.	TGTGCCAGCAGCGCCCGACTAATCAATGAGCAGTTCTTC	CASSARLINEQFF
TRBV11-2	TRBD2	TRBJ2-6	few	TGTGCCAGCAGCATACGAGACCGGGGGGTCTCTGGGGCCAACGTCCTGACTTTC	CASSIRDRGVSGANVLTF
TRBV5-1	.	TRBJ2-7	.	TGCGCCAGCAGCCCGGGTTATGGGCAGGGCGGCAACGAGCAGTACTTC	CASSPGYGQGGNEQYF
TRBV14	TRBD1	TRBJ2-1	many	TGTGCCAGCAGCTCGAGGCAGGGGGATGAGTCCTACAATGAGCAGTTCTTC	CASSSRQGDESYNEQFF
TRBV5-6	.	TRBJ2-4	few	TGTGCCAGCAGCCTCGGGACCATAAAGATTCAGTACTTC	CASSLGTIKIQYF
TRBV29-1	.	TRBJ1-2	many	TGCAGCGTTTTTGGGACGGGGGAACAGAGCTATGGCTACACCTTC	CSVFGTGEQSYGYTF
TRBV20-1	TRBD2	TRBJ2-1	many	TGCAGTGCTAGAGAAGCGGGAGCCTACAATGAGCAGTTCTTC	CSAREAGAYNEQFF
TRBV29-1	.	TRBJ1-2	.	TGCAGCGTTGTAGTTACAATCGAGGGCTACACCTTC	CSVVVTIEGYTF
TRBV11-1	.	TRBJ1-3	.	TGTGCCAGCAGCTTAGGGTCGGCCGTGAGGGATTCTAGTCGAAACACCATATATTTT	CASSLGSAVRDSSRNTIYF
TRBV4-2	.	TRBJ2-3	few	TGTGCCAGCAGCCAAGGTCCCCCCGGGGCGCGGAGCACAGATACGCAGTATTTT	CASSQGPPGARSTDTQYF
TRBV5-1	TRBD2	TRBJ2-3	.	TGCGCCAGCAGAGCGGGGGATTTCACAGATACGCAGTATTTT	CASRAGDFTDTQYF
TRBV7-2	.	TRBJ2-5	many	TGTGCCAGCAGCTTGCGACCGATCTGGGAGACCCAGTACTTC	CASSLRPIWETQYF
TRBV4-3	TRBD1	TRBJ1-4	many	TGCGCCAGCAGCCAAGGACAGGGTGAAAAACTGTTTTTT	CASSQGQGEKLFF
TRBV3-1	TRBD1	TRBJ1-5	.	TGTGCCAGCAGCCCAGGACAGGACAGTCTGCCCCAGCATTTT	CASSPGQDSLPQHF
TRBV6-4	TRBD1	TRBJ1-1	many	TGTGCCAGCAGTCCAGGGGGTTGGAACACTGAAGCTTTCTTT	CASSPGGWNTEAFF
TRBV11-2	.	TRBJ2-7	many	TGTGCCAGCAGCTTAGATGGAGTCTACGAGCAGTACTTC	CASSLDGVYEQYF
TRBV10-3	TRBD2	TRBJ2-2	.	TGTGCCATCGAGGGGACTAGCGGTGCCGGGGAGCTGTTTTTT	CAIEGTSGAGELFF
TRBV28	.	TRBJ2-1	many	TGTGCCAGCAACATCCCCCCCTACAATGAGCAGTTCTTC	CASNIPPYNEQFF
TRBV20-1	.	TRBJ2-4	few	TGCAGTGCTAGCGACTGGCGTCGAACCAAAAACATTCAGTACTTC	CSASDWRRTKNIQYF
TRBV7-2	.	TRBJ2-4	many	TGTGCCAGCAGCTCGTTGGGTATAGCCAAAAACATTCAGTACTTC	CASSSLGIAKNIQYF
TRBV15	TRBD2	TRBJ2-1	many	TGTGCCACCAGCAGAGATGACGGGGGGAACTACAATGAGCAGTTCTTC	CATSRDDGGNYNEQFF
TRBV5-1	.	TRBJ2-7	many	TGCGCCAGCGGATTTGAACAGGATGCGATTTGTGACGAGCAGTACTTC	CASGFEQDAICDEQYF
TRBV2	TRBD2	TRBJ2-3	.	TGTGCCGTCGAGCGGGGAAACACAGATACGCAGTATTTT	CAVERGNTDTQYF
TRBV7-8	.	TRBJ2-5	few	TGTGCCAGCAGCTCAACCCTTACTTGGGTAAAAGAGACCCAGTACTTC	CASSSTLTWVKETQYF
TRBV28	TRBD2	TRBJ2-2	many	TGTGCCAGCAGTTTGTCAGCGGGGGTTCCCGGGGAGCTGTTTTTT	CASSLSAGVPGELFF
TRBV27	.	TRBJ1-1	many	TGTGCCAGCAGCCCCTCTGGGGGCTCGGGCACTGAAGCTTTCTTT	CASSPSGGSGTEAFF
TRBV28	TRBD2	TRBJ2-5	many	TGTGCCAGCAGTTCTTGGACTAGCGGACAAGAGACCCAGTACTTC	CASSSWTSGQETQYF
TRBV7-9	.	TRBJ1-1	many	TGTGCCAGCAGCGCCCGACAGACCATGAACACTGAAGCTTTCTTT	CASSARQTMNTEAFF
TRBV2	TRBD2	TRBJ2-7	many	TGTGCCAGCGGTGGGACTAGTAGTGAGCAGTACTTC	CASGGTSSEQYF
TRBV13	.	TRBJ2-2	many	TGTGCCAGCAGCTTAAATCTGGGTGGGAGCCGGAACACCGGGGAGCTGTTTTTT	CASSLNLGGSRNTGELFF
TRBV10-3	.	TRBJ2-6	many	TGTGCCATCAGTGAATCTGGGGCCAACGTCCTGACTTTC	CAISESGANVLTF
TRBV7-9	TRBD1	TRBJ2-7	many	TGTGCCAGCAGCTCAGGGGGCTCCAGCTCCTACGAGCAGTACTTC	CASSSGGSSSYEQYF
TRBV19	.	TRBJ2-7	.	TGTGCCAGTAGTCGCGGAACAGGATCCTACGAGCAGTACTTC	CASSRGTGSYEQYF
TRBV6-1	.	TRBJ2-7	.	TGTGCCAGCTTGGGCCGGCAGGGCGGGTACGAGCAGTACTTC	CASLGRQGGYEQYF
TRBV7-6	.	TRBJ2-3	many	TGTGCCAGCAGCTTAACATGGGAAGATACGCAGTATTTT	CASSLTWEDTQYF
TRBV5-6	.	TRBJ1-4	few	TGTGCCAGCAGCTTGGGCAGTGCAACTAATGAAAAACTGTTTTTT	CASSLGSATNEKLFF
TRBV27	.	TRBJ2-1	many	TGTGCCAGCAGTTTTCCGGGTAATGAGCAGTTCTTC	CASSFPGNEQFF
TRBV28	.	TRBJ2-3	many	TGTGCCAGCAGTCTCGAGGTCGCAGATACGCAGTATTTT	CASSLEVADTQYF
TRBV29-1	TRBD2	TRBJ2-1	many	TGCAGCGTTGAAGCACTAGCGCGAACCTACAATGAGCAGTTCTTC	CSVEALARTYNEQFF
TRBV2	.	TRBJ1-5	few	TGTGCCAGCAGTGAAGCGCAGATGAGGCAGCCCCAGCATTTT	CASSEAQMRQPQHF
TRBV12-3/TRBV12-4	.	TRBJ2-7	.	TGTGCCAGCAGGCACCGGGACTCCGTTACGTTTTTGCACTTC	CASRHRDSVTFLHF
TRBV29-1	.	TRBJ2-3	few	TGCAGCTCTTGGAGTAAAAGTCTGGCTGATACGCAGTATTTT	CSSWSKSLADTQYF
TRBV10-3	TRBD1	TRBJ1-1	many	TGTGCCATCAGGGACAGGCTAGAGGACCCTGAAGCTTTCTTT	CAIRDRLEDPEAFF
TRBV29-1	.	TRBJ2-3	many	TGCAGCGTTGAAGTCCCCCGCACAGATACGCAGTATTTT	CSVEVPRTDTQYF